This T cell receptor beta chain comes out of a study of shared clonotypes between healthy human individuals. Study results and caveats: Clonotype sharing among the donors was expected to vary with sequencing depth.

The CDR3 length is 14 residues. The germline V gene has CDR1 SGHTA and CDR2 FQGTGA. V gave up 2 bases and J gave up 7 bases, with 14 bases separating them. Sequencing was performed with immunoSEQ multiplex PCR; in TCRdb, only in-frame clones are kept and a portion is missing. Of fewer than 700,000 clones in the sample, around 78% were seen once. The donors, healthy adults who were HIV-negative, had experienced no recent acute infections or vaccinations. As for this clone: Its matching antigen is unknown.

The receptor was isolated from a middle-aged woman in good health. Some clones in this sample may be carry-over from other donors' samples. Sequencing used PBMCs. This chain joins TRBV7-3 and TRBJ1-1, with D hard to call. Written as DNA, the CDR3 is TGTGCCAGCAGCTTAGAGGATCGTTTGAGTGAAGCTTTCTTT. Translation: CASSLEDRLSEAFF.